Detailed here is one T cell receptor beta chain. These data belong to a study of blood T cell repertoires in COVID-19. Study in general: T cells, B-cell-depleted T cells, or PBMCs provided the cDNA or gDNA that served as material.

Generated by immunoSEQ multiplex PCR, the TCRdb table keeps only in-frame clones and is missing some. The data contain around 170,000 clones, roughly 80% of them singletons. Ages ranged from about 18 to 89 years, with residence in under 25 US areas. Assignment of participants to cohorts was predicated upon participant-reported clinical history. V lost 4 bases to trimming and J lost 3 bases; unmatched junction nucleotides: 2. CDR3 length: 13 amino acids. CDR1 and CDR2 from the germline V gene are LNHDA and SQIVND (reference sequence). The rearrangement uses TRBV19 and TRBJ2-5, with TRBD1 matching over 7 bases. The specimen was PBMCs or T cells enriched from blood (not recorded which). The receptor was derived from a woman between 45 and 65 years old who had recovered from COVID-19. The CDR3 region has the DNA TGTGCCAGTAGTAGGGACAGAGAAGAGACCCAGTACTTC. It codes for CASSRDREETQYF.